The rows below give T cell receptor beta chains drawn from one sample of a study of cytomegalovirus exposure and HLA in healthy donors. Method: immunoSEQ multiplex PCR; TCRdb's copy keeps in-frame clones and lacks some. The sample has roughly 150,000 clones, about 94% seen once. Sequencing input: PBMCs. These receptor sequences come from a man in his late teens or twenties in good health and CMV-seropositive. CDR3s include the opening cysteine and the closing phenylalanine or tryptophan. The D gene is left open where the match is weak. Where a row states a size, it is once, few, many or the class of an expanded clone; other rows omit it.

CDR3 protein: CASSPGTGSAGELFF
CDR3 DNA: TGTGCCAGCTCACCAGGGACAGGGAGCGCCGGGGAGCTGTTTTTT
clone size: NA
D gene: TRBD1
J gene: TRBJ2-2
V gene: TRBV18

CDR3 protein: CASSPYPAGPYEQYF
CDR3 DNA: TGTGCCAGCTCACCATACCCAGCGGGCCCCTACGAGCAGTACTTC
clone size: NA
D gene: NA
J gene: TRBJ2-7
V gene: TRBV18

CDR3 protein: CASTSTGAGNTIYF
CDR3 DNA: TGTGCCAGCACCTCCACGGGGGCTGGAAACACCATATATTTT
clone size: NA
D gene: NA
J gene: TRBJ1-3
V gene: TRBV6-6

CDR3 protein: CASSQRTSGKNEQFF
CDR3 DNA: TGCGCCAGCAGCCAAAGGACTAGCGGGAAGAATGAGCAGTTCTTC
clone size: NA
D gene: TRBD2
J gene: TRBJ2-1
V gene: TRBV5-1

CDR3 protein: CASSPYRARGPVSTDTQYF
CDR3 DNA: TGCGCCAGCAGCCCTTATCGGGCCAGGGGTCCCGTTAGCACAGATACGCAGTATTTT
clone size: NA
D gene: NA
J gene: TRBJ2-3
V gene: TRBV5-1

CDR3 protein: CASSPGQDGNTIYF
CDR3 DNA: TGTGCCAGCAGCCCTGGACAAGATGGAAACACCATATATTTT
clone size: NA
D gene: NA
J gene: TRBJ1-3
V gene: TRBV11-2

CDR3 protein: CASSPLDSSYEQYF
CDR3 DNA: TGTGCCAGCAGCCCCTTGGACAGTTCCTACGAGCAGTACTTC
clone size: NA
D gene: NA
J gene: TRBJ2-7
V gene: TRBV27

CDR3 protein: CASSLRGAGTQYF
CDR3 DNA: TGTGCCAGCAGTTTACGAGGAGCCGGGACCCAGTACTTC
clone size: NA
D gene: NA
J gene: TRBJ2-5
V gene: TRBV28

CDR3 protein: CASSEASGGQETQYF
CDR3 DNA: TGTGCCAGCAGTGAGGCTAGCGGGGGCCAAGAGACCCAGTACTTC
clone size: NA
D gene: TRBD2
J gene: TRBJ2-5
V gene: TRBV28

CDR3 protein: CASSHGTSLDTGELFF
CDR3 DNA: TGTGCCAGCAGTCATGGGACTAGCCTGGACACCGGGGAGCTGTTTTTT
clone size: NA
D gene: TRBD2
J gene: TRBJ2-2
V gene: TRBV28

CDR3 protein: CASTGGYF
CDR3 DNA: TGTGCCAGCACAGGGGGGTACTTC
clone size: NA
D gene: TRBD1
J gene: TRBJ2-7
V gene: TRBV5-8

CDR3 protein: CASSFSGGTDTQYF
CDR3 DNA: TGCGCCAGCAGCTTTAGCGGAGGCACAGATACGCAGTATTTT
clone size: NA
D gene: NA
J gene: TRBJ2-3
V gene: TRBV5-1

CDR3 protein: CASSVREGGTGTGLADLRELFF
CDR3 DNA: TGTGCCAGCAGTGTCAGAGAGGGGGGGACAGGAACGGGACTAGCGGACCTCAGGGAGCTGTTTTTT
clone size: once
D gene: TRBD2
J gene: TRBJ2-2
V gene: TRBV2

CDR3 protein: CASKASGTDTQYF
CDR3 DNA: TGTGCCAGCAAGGCTAGCGGCACAGATACGCAGTATTTT
clone size: NA
D gene: NA
J gene: TRBJ2-3
V gene: TRBV6-4

CDR3 protein: CASNWGPTYEQYF
CDR3 DNA: TGCGCCAGCAATTGGGGCCCGACCTACGAGCAGTACTTC
clone size: NA
D gene: NA
J gene: TRBJ2-7
V gene: TRBV10-2

CDR3 protein: CASSFQGAGETQYF
CDR3 DNA: TGCGCCAGCAGCTTCCAGGGGGCCGGGGAGACCCAGTACTTC
clone size: NA
D gene: TRBD1
J gene: TRBJ2-5
V gene: TRBV5-1

CDR3 protein: CASSFGETETQYF
CDR3 DNA: TGTGCCAGCAGTTTCGGGGAAACCGAGACCCAGTACTTC
clone size: NA
D gene: NA
J gene: TRBJ2-5
V gene: TRBV28

CDR3 protein: CASSPTDTGYEQYF
CDR3 DNA: TGTGCCAGCAGCCCGACAGATACGGGCTACGAGCAGTACTTC
clone size: NA
D gene: NA
J gene: TRBJ2-7
V gene: TRBV6-1

CDR3 protein: CASSLGDSQETQYF
CDR3 DNA: TGTGCCAGCAGCTTGGGTGACAGTCAAGAGACCCAGTACTTC
clone size: NA
D gene: NA
J gene: TRBJ2-5
V gene: TRBV5-6

CDR3 protein: CASIGGIARQAFF
CDR3 DNA: TGTGCCAGCATAGGAGGTATAGCCAGACAAGCTTTCTTT
clone size: once
D gene: NA
J gene: TRBJ1-1
V gene: TRBV7-9

CDR3 protein: CAWSVLGRGIEGYEQYF
CDR3 DNA: TGTGCCTGGAGTGTACTGGGGAGGGGGATAGAAGGGTACGAGCAGTACTTC
clone size: NA
D gene: NA
J gene: TRBJ2-7
V gene: TRBV30

CDR3 protein: CATSRQGRGWDYGYTF
CDR3 DNA: TGTGCCACCAGCAGACAGGGCAGGGGATGGGACTATGGCTACACCTTC
clone size: NA
D gene: NA
J gene: TRBJ1-2
V gene: TRBV15

CDR3 protein: CASSPIPQGDYGYTF
CDR3 DNA: TGTGCCAGTAGTCCTATCCCACAGGGGGACTATGGCTACACCTTC
clone size: NA
D gene: TRBD1
J gene: TRBJ1-2
V gene: TRBV19

CDR3 protein: CASLTTLAGTLRGETQYF
CDR3 DNA: TGTGCCAGCCTAACAACACTAGCGGGAACCCTAAGGGGAGAGACCCAGTACTTC
clone size: NA
D gene: TRBD2
J gene: TRBJ2-5
V gene: TRBV28

CDR3 protein: CASSVGQGAAEQYF
CDR3 DNA: TGTGCCAGCAGCGTGGGACAGGGGGCGGCCGAGCAGTACTTC
clone size: NA
D gene: TRBD1
J gene: TRBJ2-7
V gene: TRBV9

CDR3 protein: CASSLGPAHTERETQYF
CDR3 DNA: TGTGCCAGCAGCTTGGGTCCCGCGCATACAGAGAGAGAGACCCAGTACTTC
clone size: NA
D gene: NA
J gene: TRBJ2-5
V gene: TRBV5-4

CDR3 protein: CASGAPKIGNTGELFF
CDR3 DNA: TGTGCCAGCGGGGCCCCCAAGATAGGGAACACCGGGGAGCTGTTTTTT
clone size: NA
D gene: NA
J gene: TRBJ2-2
V gene: TRBV28

CDR3 protein: CASSLPGVDGTEAFF
CDR3 DNA: TGTGCCAGCAGCTTACCAGGGGTTGATGGCACTGAAGCTTTCTTT
clone size: NA
D gene: NA
J gene: TRBJ1-1
V gene: TRBV7-9

CDR3 protein: CASSLSGTRDDTQYF
CDR3 DNA: TGCGCCAGCAGCCTGTCGGGGACTAGAGATGATACGCAGTATTTT
clone size: NA
D gene: TRBD2
J gene: TRBJ2-3
V gene: TRBV5-1

CDR3 protein: CASRGGLAGNEQFF
CDR3 DNA: TGTGCCAGCAGAGGGGGACTAGCGGGCAATGAGCAGTTCTTC
clone size: NA
D gene: TRBD2
J gene: TRBJ2-1
V gene: TRBV2

CDR3 protein: CASSLAGMAEAFF
CDR3 DNA: TGTGCCAGCAGCTTAGCAGGGATGGCTGAAGCTTTCTTT
clone size: NA
D gene: NA
J gene: TRBJ1-1
V gene: TRBV11-3

CDR3 protein: CASDAGSPNEKLFF
CDR3 DNA: TGTGCCAGCGATGCAGGTTCCCCTAATGAAAAACTGTTTTTT
clone size: NA
D gene: NA
J gene: TRBJ1-4
V gene: TRBV7-9

CDR3 protein: CASSRTSGSPEQYF
CDR3 DNA: TGTGCCAGCAGCCGCACTAGCGGGAGTCCCGAGCAGTACTTC
clone size: NA
D gene: TRBD2
J gene: TRBJ2-7
V gene: TRBV7-8

CDR3 protein: CSARVYEDYTF
CDR3 DNA: TGCAGTGCTAGGGTTTATGAGGACTACACCTTC
clone size: NA
D gene: NA
J gene: TRBJ1-2
V gene: TRBV20-1

CDR3 protein: CASSQPTEDNYGYTF
CDR3 DNA: TGTGCCAGCAGCCAGCCGACGGAGGATAACTATGGCTACACCTTC
clone size: NA
D gene: NA
J gene: TRBJ1-2
V gene: TRBV4-2

CDR3 protein: CASSVGVLNTEAFF
CDR3 DNA: TGTGCCAGCAGCGTAGGAGTCTTGAACACTGAAGCTTTCTTT
clone size: once
D gene: NA
J gene: TRBJ1-1
V gene: TRBV9

CDR3 protein: CASSEEGPRETQYF
CDR3 DNA: TGTGCCAGCAGTGAGGAGGGCCCTAGGGAGACCCAGTACTTC
clone size: NA
D gene: NA
J gene: TRBJ2-5
V gene: TRBV2

CDR3 protein: CASSTDRGEAFF
CDR3 DNA: TGCGCCAGCAGCACTGACAGGGGGGAAGCTTTCTTT
clone size: NA
D gene: TRBD1
J gene: TRBJ1-1
V gene: TRBV5-1

CDR3 protein: CASSGYFYEQYF
CDR3 DNA: TGTGCCAGCAGTGGTTATTTTTACGAGCAGTACTTC
clone size: NA
D gene: NA
J gene: TRBJ2-7
V gene: TRBV6-1

CDR3 protein: CASSLGVAGTDTQYF
CDR3 DNA: TGCGCCAGCAGCTTGGGAGTAGCGGGGACAGATACGCAGTATTTT
clone size: NA
D gene: TRBD2
J gene: TRBJ2-3
V gene: TRBV5-1

CDR3 protein: CASSPSPAGSYNEQFF
CDR3 DNA: TGTGCCAGCTCACCGTCCCCTGCGGGCTCCTACAATGAGCAGTTCTTC
clone size: few
D gene: NA
J gene: TRBJ2-1
V gene: TRBV18

CDR3 protein: CASSVATGQSYEQYF
CDR3 DNA: TGTGCCAGCAGCGTAGCTACGGGACAATCCTACGAGCAGTACTTC
clone size: NA
D gene: NA
J gene: TRBJ2-7
V gene: TRBV9

CDR3 protein: CASIKQGEPYGYTF
CDR3 DNA: TGTGCCAGCATCAAACAGGGGGAACCCTATGGCTACACCTTC
clone size: NA
D gene: TRBD1
J gene: TRBJ1-2
V gene: TRBV6-5

CDR3 protein: CASRLLGGNTGELFF
CDR3 DNA: TGTGCCAGCAGGTTACTCGGAGGTAACACCGGGGAGCTGTTTTTT
clone size: NA
D gene: NA
J gene: TRBJ2-2
V gene: TRBV11-2

CDR3 protein: CASRILAGKHEQYF
CDR3 DNA: TGTGCCAGCCGTATTCTAGCGGGTAAACACGAGCAGTACTTC
clone size: NA
D gene: TRBD2
J gene: TRBJ2-7
V gene: TRBV13

CDR3 protein: CASSLKRGYGYTF
CDR3 DNA: TGTGCCAGCAGTTTGAAAAGGGGGTACGGCTACACCTTC
clone size: NA
D gene: NA
J gene: TRBJ1-2
V gene: TRBV6-1

CDR3 protein: CASSRGTPTFEKLFF
CDR3 DNA: TGTGCCAGCTCCAGGGGCACCCCAACTTTCGAAAAACTGTTTTTT
clone size: NA
D gene: NA
J gene: TRBJ1-4
V gene: TRBV6-1

CDR3 protein: CASSLALGDGTEAFF
CDR3 DNA: TGTGCCAGCAGCTTAGCGCTTGGAGATGGGACTGAAGCTTTCTTT
clone size: NA
D gene: NA
J gene: TRBJ1-1
V gene: TRBV7-9